What follows describes a single TCR beta chain. Its antigen remains unknown. RNA transcripts served as the template for amplifying TCR beta CDR3 regions. RT-PCR in the first round (using the HTBI primer set) targeted the TCR CDR3. One entry per CDR3 protein results from TCRdb running MiXCR on the multiplex PCR reads. The table lists about 130,000 distinct CDR3 sequences, around 20% of them singletons. CDR1 is LGHDT, CDR2 YNNKEL, per germline (reference sequence). Losses at the gene ends were 1 base for V and 1 base for J; bases not matched to a gene: 5. CDR3 length: 16 residues. Among the patients, aged 18 to 65, hyperthyroidism was newly diagnosed and had lasted under 2 months. The source of the PBMCs was 8 to 10 ml of fresh peripheral blood. This sample was taken from a study of T cells in Graves' hyperthyroidism and ophthalmopathy. General observations from the study: Ophthalmopathy, which appeared later, was predicted by the model a median around 6.9 months before onset.

This chain joins TRBV3-1 and TRBJ2-7; 9 bases are a match to TRBD1. Sequencing was carried out using blood. The sequence derives from a woman between 45 and 60 years old with Graves' hyperthyroidism that later progressed to Graves' ophthalmopathy. The CDR3 is CASSQVLGTGSYEQYF. DNA for the CDR3: TGTGCCAGCAGCCAAGTCCTCGGGACAGGGTCCTACGAGCAGTACTTC.